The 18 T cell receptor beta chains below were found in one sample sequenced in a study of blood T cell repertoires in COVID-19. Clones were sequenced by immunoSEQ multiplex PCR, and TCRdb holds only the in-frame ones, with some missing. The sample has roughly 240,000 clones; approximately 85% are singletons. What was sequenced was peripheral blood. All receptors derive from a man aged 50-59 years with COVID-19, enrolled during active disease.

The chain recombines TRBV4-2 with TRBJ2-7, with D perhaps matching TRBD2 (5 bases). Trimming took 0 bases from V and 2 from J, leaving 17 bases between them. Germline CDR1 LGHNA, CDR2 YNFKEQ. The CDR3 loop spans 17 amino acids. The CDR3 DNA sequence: TGTGCCAGCAGCCAAGACGTCCGGTCCGGGAAACCCTACGAGCAGTACTTC. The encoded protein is CASSQDVRSGKPYEQYF.

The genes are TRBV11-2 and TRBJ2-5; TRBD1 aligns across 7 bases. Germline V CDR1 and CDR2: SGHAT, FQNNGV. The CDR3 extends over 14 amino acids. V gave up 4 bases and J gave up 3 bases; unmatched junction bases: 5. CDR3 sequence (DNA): TGTGCCAGCAGCTCTCTCAGGGGGAAAGAGACCCAGTACTTC. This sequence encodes CASSSLRGKETQYF.

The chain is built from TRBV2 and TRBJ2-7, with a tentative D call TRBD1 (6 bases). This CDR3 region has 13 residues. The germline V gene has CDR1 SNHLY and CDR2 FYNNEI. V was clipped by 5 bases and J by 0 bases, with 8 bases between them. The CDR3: CASSWTASYEQYF. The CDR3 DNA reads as TGTGCCAGCAGTTGGACAGCCTCCTACGAGCAGTACTTC. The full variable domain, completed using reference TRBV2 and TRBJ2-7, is EPEVTQTPSHQVTQMGQEVILRCVPISNHLYFYWYRQILGQKVEFLVSFYNNEISEKSEIFDDQFSVERPDGSNFTLKIRSTKLEDSAMYFCASSWTASYEQYFGPGTRLTVT.

This CDR3 reads CASSYLQMNGYTF. CDR3 DNA sequence: TGTGCCAGCAGTTACCTCCAGATGAATGGCTACACCTTC. The chain combines TRBV6-5 with TRBJ1-2, with unresolved D. The CDR3 has 13 residues. The germline V gene has CDR1 MNHEY and CDR2 SVGAGI. Between the trimmed V and J ends, which lost 2 bases and 6 bases, there was a span of 10 bases.

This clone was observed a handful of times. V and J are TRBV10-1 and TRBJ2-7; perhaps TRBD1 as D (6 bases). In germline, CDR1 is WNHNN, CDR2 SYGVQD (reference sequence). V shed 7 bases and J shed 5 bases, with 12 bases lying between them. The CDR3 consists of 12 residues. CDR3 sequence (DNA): TGCGCCAGCAATCAGGGGAACGACGAGCAGTACTTC. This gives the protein CASNQGNDEQYF.

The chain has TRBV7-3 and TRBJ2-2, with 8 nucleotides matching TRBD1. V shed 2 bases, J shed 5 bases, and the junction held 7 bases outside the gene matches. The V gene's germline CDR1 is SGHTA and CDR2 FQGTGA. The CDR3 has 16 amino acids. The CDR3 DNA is TGTGCCAGCAGCTTATCCGGGACAGGATCAACCGGGGAGCTGTTTTTT. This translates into CASSLSGTGSTGELFF.

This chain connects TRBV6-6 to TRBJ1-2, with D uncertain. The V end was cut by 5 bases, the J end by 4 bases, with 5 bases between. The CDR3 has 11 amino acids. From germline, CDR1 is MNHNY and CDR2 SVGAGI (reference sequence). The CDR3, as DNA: TGTGCCAGCAGTCCCCGCTATGGCTACACCTTC. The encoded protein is CASSPRYGYTF.

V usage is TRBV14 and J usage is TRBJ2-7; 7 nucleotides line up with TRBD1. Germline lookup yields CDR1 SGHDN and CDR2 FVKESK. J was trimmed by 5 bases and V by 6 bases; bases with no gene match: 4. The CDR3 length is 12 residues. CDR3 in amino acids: CASSRDSHEQYF. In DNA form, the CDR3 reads TGTGCCAGCAGTCGGGACAGCCACGAGCAGTACTTC.

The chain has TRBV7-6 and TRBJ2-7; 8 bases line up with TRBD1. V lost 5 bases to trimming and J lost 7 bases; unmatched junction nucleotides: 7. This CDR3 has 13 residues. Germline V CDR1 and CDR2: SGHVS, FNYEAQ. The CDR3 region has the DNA TGTGCCAGCAGCGCCTACAGGGGGTGGGAGCAGTACTTC. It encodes CASSAYRGWEQYF.

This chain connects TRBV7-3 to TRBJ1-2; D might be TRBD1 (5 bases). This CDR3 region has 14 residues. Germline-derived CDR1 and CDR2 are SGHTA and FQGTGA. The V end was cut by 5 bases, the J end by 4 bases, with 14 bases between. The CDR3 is CASSPAGLGYGYTF. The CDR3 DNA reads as TGTGCCAGCAGCCCTGCAGGGCTGGGCTATGGCTACACCTTC.

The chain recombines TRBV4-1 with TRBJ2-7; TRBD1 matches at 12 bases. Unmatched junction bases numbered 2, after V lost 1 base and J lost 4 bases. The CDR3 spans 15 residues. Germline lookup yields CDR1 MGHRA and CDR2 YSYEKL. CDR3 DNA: TGCGCCAGCAGCCAAGGGGGACAGGGGGCGTACGAGCAGTACTTC. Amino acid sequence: CASSQGGQGAYEQYF.

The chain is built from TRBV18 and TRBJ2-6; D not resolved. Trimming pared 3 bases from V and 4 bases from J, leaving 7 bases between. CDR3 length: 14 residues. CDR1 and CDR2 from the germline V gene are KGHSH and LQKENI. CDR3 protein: CASSPPGGANVLTF. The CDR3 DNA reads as TGTGCCAGCTCACCGCCCGGGGGGGCCAACGTCCTGACTTTC.

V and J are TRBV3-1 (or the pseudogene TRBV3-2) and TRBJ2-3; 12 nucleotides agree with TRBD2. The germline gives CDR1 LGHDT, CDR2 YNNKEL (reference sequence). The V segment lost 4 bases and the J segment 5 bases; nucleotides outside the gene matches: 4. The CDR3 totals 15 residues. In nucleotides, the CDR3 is TGTGCCAGCAGCCCTAGCGGGGGGGCCGTAGATACGCAGTATTTT. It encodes CASSPSGGAVDTQYF.

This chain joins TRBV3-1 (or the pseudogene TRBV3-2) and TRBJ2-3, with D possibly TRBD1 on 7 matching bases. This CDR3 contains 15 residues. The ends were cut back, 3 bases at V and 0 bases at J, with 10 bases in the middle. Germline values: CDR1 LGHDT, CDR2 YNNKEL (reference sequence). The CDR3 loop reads CASSQQGGSTDTQYF. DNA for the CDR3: TGTGCCAGCAGCCAGCAGGGGGGAAGCACAGATACGCAGTATTTT.

CDR3: CASSQDIQKSYNSPLHF. CDR3 coding DNA: TGTGCCAGCAGCCAAGATATTCAGAAATCCTATAATTCACCCCTCCACTTT. The rearrangement links TRBV4-2 to TRBJ1-6; D is unclear. This CDR3 has 17 amino acids. V gave up 0 bases and J gave up 1 base, with 10 bases separating them. CDR1 and CDR2 (germline): LGHNA, YNFKEQ.

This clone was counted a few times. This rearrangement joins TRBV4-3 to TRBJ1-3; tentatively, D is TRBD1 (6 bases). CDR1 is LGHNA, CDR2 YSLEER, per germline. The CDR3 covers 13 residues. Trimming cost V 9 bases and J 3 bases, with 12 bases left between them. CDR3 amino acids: CARRTVNGNTIYF. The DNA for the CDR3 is TGCGCCAGGAGGACAGTGAATGGAAACACCATATATTTT.

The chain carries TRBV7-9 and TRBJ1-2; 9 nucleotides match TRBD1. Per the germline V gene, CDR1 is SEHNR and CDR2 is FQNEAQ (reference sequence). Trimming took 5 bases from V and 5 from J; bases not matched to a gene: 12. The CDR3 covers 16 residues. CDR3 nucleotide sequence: TGTGCCAGCAGCGAAAGACCGGGACAGGGAAATTATGGCTACACCTTC. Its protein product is CASSERPGQGNYGYTF.

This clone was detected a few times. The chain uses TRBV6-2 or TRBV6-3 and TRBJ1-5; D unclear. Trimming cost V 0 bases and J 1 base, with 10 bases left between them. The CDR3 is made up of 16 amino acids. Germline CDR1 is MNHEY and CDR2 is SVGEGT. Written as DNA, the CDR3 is TGTGCCAGCAGTTACTCGATGCAGAGGAGCAATCAGCCCCAGCATTTT. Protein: CASSYSMQRSNQPQHF.